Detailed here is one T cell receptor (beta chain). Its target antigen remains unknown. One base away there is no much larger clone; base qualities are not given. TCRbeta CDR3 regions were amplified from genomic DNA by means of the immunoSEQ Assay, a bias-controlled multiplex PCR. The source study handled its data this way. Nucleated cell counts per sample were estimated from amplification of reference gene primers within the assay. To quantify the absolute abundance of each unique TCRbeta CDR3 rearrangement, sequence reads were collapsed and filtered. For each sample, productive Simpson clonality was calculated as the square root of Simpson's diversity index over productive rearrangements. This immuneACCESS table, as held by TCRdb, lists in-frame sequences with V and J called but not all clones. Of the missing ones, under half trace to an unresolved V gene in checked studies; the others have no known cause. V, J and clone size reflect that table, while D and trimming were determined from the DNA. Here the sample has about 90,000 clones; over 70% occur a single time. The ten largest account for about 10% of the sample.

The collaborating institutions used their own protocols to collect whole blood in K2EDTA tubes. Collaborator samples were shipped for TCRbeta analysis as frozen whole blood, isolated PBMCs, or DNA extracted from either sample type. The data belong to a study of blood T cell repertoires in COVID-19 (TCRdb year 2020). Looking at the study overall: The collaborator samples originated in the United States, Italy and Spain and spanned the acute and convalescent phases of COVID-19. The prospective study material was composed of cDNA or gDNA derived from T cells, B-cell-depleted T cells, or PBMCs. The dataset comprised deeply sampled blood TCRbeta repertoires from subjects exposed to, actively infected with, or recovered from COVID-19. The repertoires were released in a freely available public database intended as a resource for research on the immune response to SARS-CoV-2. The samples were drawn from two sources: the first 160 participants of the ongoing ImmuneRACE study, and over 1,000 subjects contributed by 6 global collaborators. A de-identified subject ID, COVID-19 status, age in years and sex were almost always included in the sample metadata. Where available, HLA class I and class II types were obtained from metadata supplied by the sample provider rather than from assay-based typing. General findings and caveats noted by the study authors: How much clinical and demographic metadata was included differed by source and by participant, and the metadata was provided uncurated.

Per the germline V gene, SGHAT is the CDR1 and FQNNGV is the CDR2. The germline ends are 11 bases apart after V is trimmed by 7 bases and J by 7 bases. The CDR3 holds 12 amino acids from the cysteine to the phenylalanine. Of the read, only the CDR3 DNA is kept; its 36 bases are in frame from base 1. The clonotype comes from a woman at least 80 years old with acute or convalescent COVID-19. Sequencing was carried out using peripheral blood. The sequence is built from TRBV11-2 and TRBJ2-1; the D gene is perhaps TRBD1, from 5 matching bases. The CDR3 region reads CASNLRGNEQFF. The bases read TGTGCCAGCAACCTAAGGGGAAATGAGCAGTTCTTC.